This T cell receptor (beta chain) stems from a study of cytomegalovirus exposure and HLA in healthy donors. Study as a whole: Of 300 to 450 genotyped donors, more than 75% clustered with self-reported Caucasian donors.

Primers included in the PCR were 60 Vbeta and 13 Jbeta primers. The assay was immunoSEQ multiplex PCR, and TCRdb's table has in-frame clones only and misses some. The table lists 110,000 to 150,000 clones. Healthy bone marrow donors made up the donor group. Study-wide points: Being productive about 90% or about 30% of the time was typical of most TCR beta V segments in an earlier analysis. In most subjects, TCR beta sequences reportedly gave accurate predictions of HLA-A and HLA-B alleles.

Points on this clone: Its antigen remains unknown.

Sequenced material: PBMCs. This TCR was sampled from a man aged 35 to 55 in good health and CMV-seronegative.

CDR3 amino acids: CATSRVGGINYGYTF. The CDR3 nucleotides are TGTGCCACCAGCAGAGTCGGAGGGATTAACTATGGCTACACCTTC. The V call is TRBV15, the J call TRBJ1-2, with no clear D. The V and J ends lost 1 base and 1 base respectively, with 10 bases between them. The CDR3 contains 15 residues. In germline, CDR1 is LNHNV, CDR2 YYDKDF (reference sequence).